A selection of T cell receptor beta chains follows, all from one sample in a study of T-cell memory formation after mild COVID-19. Via MiXCR, TCRdb re-called the 5' RACE reads, giving one row per CDR3 protein. Among about 110,000 distinct CDR3 sequences listed, 15% to 20% were seen once. The sample taken for sequencing was PBMCs or a T cell subset sorted from them (not recorded which). The receptor source for this set is a man aged 18 to 29 who had mild COVID-19 (a few samples of this study predate the infection). Cell type and time point are not known. CDR3s include the opening cysteine and the closing phenylalanine or tryptophan. D genes are given only for firm matches. Rows may omit the clone size; those that give it use once, few, many or a size class.

J gene,D gene,CDR3 length,V gene,clone size,CDR3 protein,CDR3 DNA
TRBJ2-7,.,14,TRBV6-2/TRBV6-3,.,CASTPLRDVHEQYF,TGTGCCAGCACCCCGCTCCGGGACGTCCACGAGCAGTACTTC
TRBJ1-4,.,16,TRBV7-2,few,CASSLAGSGYNEKLFF,TGTGCCAGCAGCTTAGCGGGGTCAGGATATAATGAAAAACTGTTTTTT
TRBJ1-1,TRBD1,14,TRBV5-6,few,CASCSRGLYTEAFF,TGTGCCAGCTGTTCCAGGGGGCTGTACACTGAAGCTTTCTTT
TRBJ2-3,TRBD2,15,TRBV7-6,once,CASSLLAGITDTQYF,TGTGCCAGCAGCCTTCTAGCGGGGATCACAGATACGCAGTATTTT
TRBJ2-1,.,15,TRBV3-1,many,CASSQGTAGYNEQFF,TGTGCCAGCAGCCAGGGGACAGCGGGTTACAATGAGCAGTTCTTC
TRBJ2-1,.,15,TRBV5-1,many,CASSLEGGSHNEQFF,TGCGCCAGCAGCTTGGAGGGGGGCTCCCACAATGAGCAGTTCTTC
TRBJ2-1,TRBD2,16,TRBV4-3,.,CASSQDGTSGGREQFF,TGCGCCAGCAGCCAAGACGGGACTAGCGGGGGGAGGGAGCAGTTCTTC
TRBJ1-2,.,12,TRBV20-1,.,CSAIEGSKGYTF,TGCAGTGCGATAGAGGGTTCCAAGGGCTACACCTTC
TRBJ1-6,.,13,TRBV7-9,.,CASTRNMDSPLHF,TGTGCCAGCACCCGGAATATGGATTCACCCCTCCACTTT
TRBJ2-5,TRBD1,13,TRBV4-3,.,CASSQEKTGAQYF,TGCGCCAGCAGCCAAGAAAAAACAGGGGCCCAGTACTTC
TRBJ2-5,TRBD2,15,TRBV5-1,.,CASSWEGRGEETQYF,TGCGCCAGCAGCTGGGAGGGTCGCGGGGAAGAGACCCAGTACTTC
TRBJ2-7,.,14,TRBV20-1,.,CSARDTRELREQYF,TGCAGTGCTAGAGATACACGGGAACTAAGGGAGCAGTACTTC
TRBJ2-7,TRBD1,16,TRBV11-2,few,CASSSPGEGAMGEQYF,TGTGCCAGCAGCTCGCCGGGCGAGGGGGCGATGGGAGAGCAGTACTTC
TRBJ2-6,.,14,TRBV14,.,CASSYASGANVLTF,TGTGCCAGCAGCTATGCCTCTGGGGCCAACGTCCTGACTTTC
TRBJ2-3,TRBD1,16,TRBV5-1,few,CASSLPRQGWRDTQYF,TGCGCCAGCAGCTTGCCCAGACAGGGTTGGAGAGATACGCAGTATTTT
TRBJ1-1,.,14,TRBV12-3/TRBV12-4,few,CASRNEVTNTEAFF,TGTGCCAGCAGAAACGAAGTAACGAACACTGAAGCTTTCTTT
TRBJ1-6,.,13,TRBV20-1,.,CSARPGANSPLHF,TGCAGTGCTAGACCGGGGGCTAATTCACCCCTCCACTTT
TRBJ1-5,.,12,TRBV6-6,.,CASSLDVMAQHF,TGTGCCAGCAGTTTAGACGTGATGGCCCAGCATTTT
TRBJ1-3,.,13,TRBV10-3,.,CAIGGGTGNTIYF,TGTGCCATCGGGGGAGGAACCGGAAACACCATATATTTT
TRBJ1-1,.,12,TRBV30,.,CAWNQPNTEAFF,TGTGCCTGGAACCAGCCGAACACTGAAGCTTTCTTT
TRBJ2-1,TRBD2,15,TRBV2,.,CASKIGLAGGHEQFF,TGTGCCAGCAAAATTGGACTAGCGGGGGGGCATGAGCAGTTCTTC
TRBJ1-3,TRBD1,19,TRBV6-5,few,CASSYSFGTVGSSGNTIYF,TGTGCCAGCAGTTACTCCTTTGGGACAGTGGGCTCCTCTGGAAACACCATATATTTT
TRBJ1-1,TRBD1,14,TRBV12-3/TRBV12-4,few,CASSYGTGQTEAFF,TGTGCCAGCAGCTACGGGACAGGACAAACTGAAGCTTTCTTT
TRBJ2-5,.,13,TRBV24-1,few,CATRSRASETQYF,TGTGCCACCCGATCCCGGGCCTCGGAGACCCAGTACTTC
TRBJ2-7,.,17,TRBV4-1,few,CASSQSFARGARYEQYF,TGCGCCAGCAGCCAATCCTTCGCCCGGGGGGCGAGATACGAGCAGTACTTC
TRBJ1-1,TRBD1,13,TRBV12-3/TRBV12-4,.,CASTSDRGTEAFF,TGTGCCAGCACTTCCGACAGGGGTACTGAAGCTTTCTTT
TRBJ2-1,TRBD1,17,TRBV12-3/TRBV12-4,few,CASSLNLLGQGSDEQFF,TGTGCCAGCAGTTTGAACCTCCTTGGACAGGGATCGGATGAGCAGTTCTTC